These 5 T cell receptor beta chains were sequenced from one sample in a study of blood T cell repertoires in COVID-19. The method was immunoSEQ multiplex PCR; TCRdb's version includes in-frame clones alone and lacks a portion of them. This sample yields 150,000 or so clones, of which around four fifths are seen a single time; over 5% belongs to the top ten. The sequencing input was PBMCs or T cells enriched from blood (not recorded which). These receptors were collected from a woman in her fifties or sixties who had recovered from COVID-19.

This clone was counted between two and nine times. V gene TRBV12-5 combines with J gene TRBJ2-1; possibly TRBD1 for D (5 bases). CDR1 LGHNT and CDR2 FRNRAP come from the germline V gene. V lost 1 base, J lost 4 bases, and 5 bases lay in between. The CDR3 is 13 amino acids. The CDR3 nucleotides are TGTGCTAGTGGTTTGGAGGGGTACAATGAGCAGTTCTTC. Protein: CASGLEGYNEQFF.

The V call is TRBV5-4, the J call TRBJ2-7, with 11 bases matching TRBD2. This CDR3 contains 16 residues. CDR1 and CDR2 (germline): SGHNT, YYREEE (reference sequence). J was trimmed by 0 bases and V by 1 base; bases with no gene match: 3. This CDR3 is CASSLILAGGSYEQYF. CDR3 sequence (DNA): TGTGCCAGCAGCTTGATTCTAGCGGGGGGCTCCTACGAGCAGTACTTC.

This chain uses TRBV28 with TRBJ1-5; a possible D gene is TRBD1 (5 bases). The V end was cut by 8 bases, the J end by 3 bases, with 14 bases between. The CDR3 has 14 amino acids. CDR1 and CDR2 from the germline V gene are MDHEN and SYDVKM. The CDR3 sequence: CASGLGQVNQPQHF. As DNA, the CDR3 is TGTGCCAGCGGTCTGGGGCAGGTCAATCAGCCCCAGCATTTT.

This clone appeared once. The chain has TRBV4-1 and TRBJ1-6; weak D call: TRBD1 (6 bases). Germline V gene data show CDR1 as MGHRA and CDR2 as YSYEKL. The CDR3 has 13 residues. The ends were cut back, 6 bases at V and 9 bases at J, with 12 bases in the middle. The CDR3 loop is CASRGATFSPLHF. The CDR3 DNA is TGCGCCAGCAGGGGGGCGACTTTTTCACCCCTCCACTTT.

The rearrangement links TRBV24-1 to TRBJ2-5; 14 bases agree with TRBD2. Germline assignment: CDR1 KGHDR and CDR2 SFDVKD. There are 17 residues in the CDR3. V lost 3 bases and J lost 3; bases outside the gene matches: 5. CDR3 sequence: CATSDMGLAGAKETQYF. The DNA for the CDR3 is TGTGCCACCAGTGATATGGGACTAGCGGGGGCCAAAGAGACCCAGTACTTC.